Detailed here is one T cell receptor (beta chain). Data came from immunoSEQ multiplex PCR; TCRdb stores just in-frame clones and leaves some out. This sample has over 350,000 clones; just over 85% occur once, and the top ten carry over 1.3%. The data originate from a study of blood T cell repertoires in COVID-19. At the level of the study: Acute-phase and convalescent COVID-19 samples originated in the United States, Italy and Spain. Sources were T cells, B-cell-depleted T cells, or PBMCs; the material itself was cDNA or gDNA.

Trimming took 4 bases from V and 5 from J; bases not matched to a gene: 3. CDR3 length: 12 residues. Germline assignment: CDR1 GTSNPN and CDR2 SVGIG (reference sequence). V usage is TRBV30 and J usage is TRBJ1-1, with 8 bases matching TRBD1. The sample taken for sequencing was peripheral blood. The clonotype was recovered from a woman between 25 and 40 years old with active or convalescent COVID-19. The CDR3 region has the DNA TGTGCCTGGATGGACAGGGTAACTGAAGCTTTCTTT. Its translation: CAWMDRVTEAFF. Supplemented by reference TRBV30 and TRBJ1-1, the full variable domain reads SQTIHQWPATLVQPVGSPLSLECTVEGTSNPNLYWYRQAAGRGLQLLFYSVGIGQISSEVPQNLSASRPQDRQFILSSKKLLLSDSGFYLCAWMDRVTEAFFGQGTRLTVV.